This TCR beta chain is drawn from a study of T cells in Graves' hyperthyroidism and ophthalmopathy. Study observations and caveats: For ophthalmopathy, model prediction preceded onset by a median about 6.2 months.

When ophthalmopathy did not progress within 18 months, Graves' hyperthyroidism was considered stable. CDR1 and CDR2 (germline): LGHNA, YNFKEQ. The CDR3 loop spans 15 amino acids. The trim removed 4 bases at V and 8 bases at J, leaving 5 bases unmatched. From RNA transcripts, TCR beta CDR3 regions were amplified. An initial round of RT-PCR targeting the TCR CDR3 relied on the HTBI primer set. TCRdb fed the multiplex PCR reads into MiXCR, producing one record per CDR3 protein. This sample yields under 350,000 distinct CDR3 sequences, of which 18% are seen a single time; 45% to 55% belongs to the top ten. With respect to this clonotype: Antigen: not known.

This sequence originates from a woman between 50 and 59 years old with Graves' hyperthyroidism. Sequenced input: blood. The rearrangement joins TRBV4-2 to TRBJ1-6; 10 nucleotides match TRBD1. CDR3 residues: CASSRMTGGDSPLHF. The CDR3 coding sequence is TGTGCCAGCAGCCGAATGACAGGGGGCGATTCACCCCTCCACTTT.